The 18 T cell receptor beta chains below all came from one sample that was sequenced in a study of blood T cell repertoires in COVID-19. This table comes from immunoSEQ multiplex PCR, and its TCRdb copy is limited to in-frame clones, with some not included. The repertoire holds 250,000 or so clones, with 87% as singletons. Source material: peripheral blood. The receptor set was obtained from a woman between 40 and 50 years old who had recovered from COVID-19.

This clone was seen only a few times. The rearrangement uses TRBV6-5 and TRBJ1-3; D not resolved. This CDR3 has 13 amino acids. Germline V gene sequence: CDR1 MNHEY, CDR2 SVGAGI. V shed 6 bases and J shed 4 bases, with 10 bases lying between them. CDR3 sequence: CASRRGSGNTIYF. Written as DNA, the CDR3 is TGTGCCAGCAGACGGGGATCAGGAAACACCATATATTTT.

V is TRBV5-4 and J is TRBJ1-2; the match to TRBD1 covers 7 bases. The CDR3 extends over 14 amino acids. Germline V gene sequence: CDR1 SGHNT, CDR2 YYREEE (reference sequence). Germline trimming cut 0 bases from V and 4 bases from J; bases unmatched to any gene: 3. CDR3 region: CASSLGQGLYGYTF. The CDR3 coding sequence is TGTGCCAGCAGCTTGGGACAGGGACTCTATGGCTACACCTTC.

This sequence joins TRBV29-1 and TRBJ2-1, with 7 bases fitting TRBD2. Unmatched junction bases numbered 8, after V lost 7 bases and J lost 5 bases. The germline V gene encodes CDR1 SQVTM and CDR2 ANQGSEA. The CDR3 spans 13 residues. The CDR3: CSGVQGGNNEQFF. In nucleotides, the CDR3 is TGCAGCGGAGTTCAGGGAGGGAACAATGAGCAGTTCTTC.

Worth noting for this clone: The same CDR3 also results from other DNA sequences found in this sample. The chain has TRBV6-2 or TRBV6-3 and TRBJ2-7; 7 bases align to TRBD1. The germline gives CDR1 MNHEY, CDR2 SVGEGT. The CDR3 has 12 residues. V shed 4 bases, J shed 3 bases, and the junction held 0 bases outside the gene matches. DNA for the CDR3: TGTGCCAGCAGTTGGACAGGCTACGAGCAGTACTTC. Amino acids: CASSWTGYEQYF.

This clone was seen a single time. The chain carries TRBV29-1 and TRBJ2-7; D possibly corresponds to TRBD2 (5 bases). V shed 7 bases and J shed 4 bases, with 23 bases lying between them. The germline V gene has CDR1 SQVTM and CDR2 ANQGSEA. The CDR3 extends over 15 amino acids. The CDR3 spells CSAPALGPRGYEQYF. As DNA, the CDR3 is TGCAGCGCGCCCGCCCTGGGCCCCCGGGGTTACGAGCAGTACTTC.

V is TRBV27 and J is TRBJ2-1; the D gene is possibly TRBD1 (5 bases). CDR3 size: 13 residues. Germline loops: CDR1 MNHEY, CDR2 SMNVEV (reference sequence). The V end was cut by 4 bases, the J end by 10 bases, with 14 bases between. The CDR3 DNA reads TGTGCCAGCAGTTCCCGCCCACACAGGGAGCAGTTCTTC. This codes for CASSSRPHREQFF.

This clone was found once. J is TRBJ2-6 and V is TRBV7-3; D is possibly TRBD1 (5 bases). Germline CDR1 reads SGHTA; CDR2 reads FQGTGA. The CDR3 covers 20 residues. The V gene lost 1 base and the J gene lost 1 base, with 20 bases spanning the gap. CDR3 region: CASSLKGGQGVLSGANVLTF. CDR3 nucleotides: TGTGCCAGCAGCTTAAAAGGCGGCCAGGGTGTCTTGTCTGGGGCCAACGTCCTGACTTTC. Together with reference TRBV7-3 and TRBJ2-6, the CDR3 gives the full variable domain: GAGVSQTPSNKVTEKGKYVELRCDPISGHTALYWYRQSLGQGPEFLIYFQGTGAADDSGLPNDRFFAVRPEGSVSTLKIQRTERGDSAVYLCASSLKGGQGVLSGANVLTFGAGSRLTVL.

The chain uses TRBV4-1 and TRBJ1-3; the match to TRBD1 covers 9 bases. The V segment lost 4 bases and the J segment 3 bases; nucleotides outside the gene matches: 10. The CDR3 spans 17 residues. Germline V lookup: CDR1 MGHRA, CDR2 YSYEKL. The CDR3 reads CASSRGTGTDYGNTIYF. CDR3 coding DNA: TGCGCCAGCAGCCGCGGGACAGGGACCGATTATGGAAACACCATATATTTT.

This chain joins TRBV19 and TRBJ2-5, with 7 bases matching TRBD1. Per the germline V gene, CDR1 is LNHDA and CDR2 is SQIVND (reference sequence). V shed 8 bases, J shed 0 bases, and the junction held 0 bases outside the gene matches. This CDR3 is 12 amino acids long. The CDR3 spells CASQGDQETQYF. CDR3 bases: TGTGCCAGTCAGGGGGACCAAGAGACCCAGTACTTC.

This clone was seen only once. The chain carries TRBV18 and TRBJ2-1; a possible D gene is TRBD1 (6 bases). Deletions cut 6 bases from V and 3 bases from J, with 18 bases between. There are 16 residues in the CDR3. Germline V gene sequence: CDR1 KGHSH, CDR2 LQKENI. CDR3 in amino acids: CASSLTGGAVYNEQFF. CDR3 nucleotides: TGTGCCAGCTCTCTTACTGGGGGCGCCGTCTACAATGAGCAGTTCTTC.

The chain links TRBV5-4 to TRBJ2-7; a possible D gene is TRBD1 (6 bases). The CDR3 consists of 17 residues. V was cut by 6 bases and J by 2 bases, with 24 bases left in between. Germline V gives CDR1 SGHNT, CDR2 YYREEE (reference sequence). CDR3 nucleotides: TGTGCCAGCAACCCCCGAGGGGGTGGAATCGGGACCTACGAGCAGTACTTC. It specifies CASNPRGGGIGTYEQYF.

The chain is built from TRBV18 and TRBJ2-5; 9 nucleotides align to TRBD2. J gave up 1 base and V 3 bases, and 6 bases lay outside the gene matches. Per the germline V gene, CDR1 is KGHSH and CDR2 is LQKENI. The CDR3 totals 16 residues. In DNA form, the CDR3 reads TGTGCCAGCTCACCGGCTAGCGGGGCAACCCAAGAGACCCAGTACTTC. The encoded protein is CASSPASGATQETQYF.

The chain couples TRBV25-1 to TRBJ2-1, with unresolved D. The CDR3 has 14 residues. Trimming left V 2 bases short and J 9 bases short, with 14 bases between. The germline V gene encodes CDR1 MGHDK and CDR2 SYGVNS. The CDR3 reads CASSETETSTEQFF. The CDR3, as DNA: TGTGCCAGCAGTGAAACCGAGACATCAACTGAGCAGTTCTTC.

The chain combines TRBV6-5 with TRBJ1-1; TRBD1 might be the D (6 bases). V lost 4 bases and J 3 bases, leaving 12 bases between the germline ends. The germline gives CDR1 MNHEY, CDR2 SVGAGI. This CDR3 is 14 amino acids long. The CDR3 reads CASSWGGRDTEAFF. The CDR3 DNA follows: TGTGCCAGCAGTTGGGGGGGCCGGGACACTGAAGCTTTCTTT.

CDR3 residues: CSATDSSNTEAFF. The CDR3 nucleotides read TGCAGCGCCACGGACAGTTCGAACACTGAAGCTTTCTTT. This rearrangement joins TRBV29-1 to TRBJ1-1; a weak D match, TRBD1 (6 bases). Between the trimmed V and J ends, which lost 7 bases and 1 base, there was a span of 13 bases. The CDR3 has 13 amino acids. Germline V gene sequence: CDR1 SQVTM, CDR2 ANQGSEA. The full variable domain, in which reference TRBV29-1 and TRBJ1-1 provide the parts outside the CDR3, is SAVISQKPSRDICQRGTSLTIQCQVDSQVTMMFWYRQQPGQSLTLIATANQGSEATYESGFVIDKFPISRPNLTFSTLTVSNMSPEDSSIYLCSATDSSNTEAFFGQGTRLTVV.

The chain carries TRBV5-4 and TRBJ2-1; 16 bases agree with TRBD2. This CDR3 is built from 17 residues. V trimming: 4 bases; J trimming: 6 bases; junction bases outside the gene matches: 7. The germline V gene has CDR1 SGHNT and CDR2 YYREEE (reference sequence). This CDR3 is CASSPPGLAGGGNEQFF. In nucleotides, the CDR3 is TGTGCCAGCAGCCCTCCGGGACTAGCGGGGGGGGGCAATGAGCAGTTCTTC.

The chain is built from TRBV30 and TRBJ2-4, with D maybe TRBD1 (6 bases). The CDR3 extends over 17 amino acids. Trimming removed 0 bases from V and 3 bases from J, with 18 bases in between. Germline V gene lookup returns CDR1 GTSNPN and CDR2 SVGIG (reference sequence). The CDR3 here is CAWSVTGLHNFKNIQYF. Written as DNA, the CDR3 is TGTGCCTGGAGTGTAACAGGGCTACATAACTTCAAAAACATTCAGTACTTC.

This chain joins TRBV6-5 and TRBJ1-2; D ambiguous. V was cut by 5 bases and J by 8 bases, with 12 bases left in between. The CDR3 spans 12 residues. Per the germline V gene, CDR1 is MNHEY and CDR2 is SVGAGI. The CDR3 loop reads CASSLSLRGYTF. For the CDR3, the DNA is TGTGCCAGCAGTCTAAGTTTGAGGGGCTACACCTTC.